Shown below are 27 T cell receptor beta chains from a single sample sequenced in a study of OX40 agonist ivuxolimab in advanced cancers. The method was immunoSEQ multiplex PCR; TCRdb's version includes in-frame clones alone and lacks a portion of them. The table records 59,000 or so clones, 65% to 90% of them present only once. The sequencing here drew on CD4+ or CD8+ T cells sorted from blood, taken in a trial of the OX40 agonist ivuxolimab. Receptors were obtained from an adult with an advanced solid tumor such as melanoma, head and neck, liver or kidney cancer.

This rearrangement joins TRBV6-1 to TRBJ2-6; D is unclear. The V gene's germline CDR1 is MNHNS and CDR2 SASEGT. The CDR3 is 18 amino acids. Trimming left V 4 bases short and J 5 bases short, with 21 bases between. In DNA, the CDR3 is TGTGCCAGCAGTGCGCAGAACTATGCACAAAGTCGGGCCAACGTCCTGACTTTC. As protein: CASSAQNYAQSRANVLTF.

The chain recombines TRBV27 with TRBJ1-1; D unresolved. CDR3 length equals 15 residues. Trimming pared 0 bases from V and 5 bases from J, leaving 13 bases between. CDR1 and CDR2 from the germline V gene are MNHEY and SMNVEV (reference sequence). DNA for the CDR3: TGTGCCAGCAGTTTATCCCCCAGTCGCGGGACTGAAGCTTTCTTT. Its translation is CASSLSPSRGTEAFF.

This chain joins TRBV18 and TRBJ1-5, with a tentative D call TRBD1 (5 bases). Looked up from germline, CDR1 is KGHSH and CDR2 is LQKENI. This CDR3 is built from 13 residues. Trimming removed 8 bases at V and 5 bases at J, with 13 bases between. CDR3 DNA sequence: TGTGCCAGCCGAGGGGCAGTTTATCAGCCCCAGCATTTT. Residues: CASRGAVYQPQHF.

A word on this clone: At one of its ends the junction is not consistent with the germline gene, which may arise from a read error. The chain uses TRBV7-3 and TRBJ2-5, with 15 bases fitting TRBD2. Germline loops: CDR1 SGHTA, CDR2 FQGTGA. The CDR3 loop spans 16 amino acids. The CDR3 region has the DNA TGTGCCAGCAGCTTAGAGGGGACTAGCGGGAGGTGGGCCGAGGACTTC. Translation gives CASSLEGTSGRWAEDF. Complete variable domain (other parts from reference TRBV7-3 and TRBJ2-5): GAGVSQTPSNKVTEKGKYVELRCDPISGHTALYWYRQSLGQGPEFLIYFQGTGAADDSGLPNDRFFAVRPEGSVSTLKIQRTERGDSAVYLCASSLEGTSGRWAEDFGPGTRLLVL.

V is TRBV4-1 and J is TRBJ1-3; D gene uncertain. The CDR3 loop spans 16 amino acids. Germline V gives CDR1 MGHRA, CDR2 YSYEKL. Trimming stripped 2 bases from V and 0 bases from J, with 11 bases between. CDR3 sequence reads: CASSQIPVSSGNTIYF. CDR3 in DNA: TGCGCCAGCAGCCAAATTCCGGTTAGCTCTGGAAACACCATATATTTT.

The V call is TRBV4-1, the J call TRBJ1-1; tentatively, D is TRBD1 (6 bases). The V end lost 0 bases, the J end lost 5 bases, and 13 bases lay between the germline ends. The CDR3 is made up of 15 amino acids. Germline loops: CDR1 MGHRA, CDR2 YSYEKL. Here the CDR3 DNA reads TGCGCCAGCAGCCAAGATCAGGGGATTAAGACTGAAGCTTTCTTT. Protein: CASSQDQGIKTEAFF.

The CDR3 sequence is CASSEPKKLSQETQYF. The CDR3 DNA sequence: TGCGCCAGCAGTGAGCCTAAGAAACTAAGCCAAGAGACCCAGTACTTC. This sequence joins TRBV10-1 and TRBJ2-5; D ambiguous. Germline V gene lookup returns CDR1 WNHNN and CDR2 SYGVQD (reference sequence). With 2 bases removed from V and 1 base from J, the gap between germline ends came to 14 bases. The CDR3 extends over 16 amino acids.

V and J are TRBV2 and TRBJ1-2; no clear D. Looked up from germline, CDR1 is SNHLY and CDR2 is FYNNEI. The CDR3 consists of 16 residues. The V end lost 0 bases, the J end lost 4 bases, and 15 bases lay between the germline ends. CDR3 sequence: CASSEALVRGSYGYTF. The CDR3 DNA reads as TGTGCCAGCAGTGAAGCGCTGGTTCGGGGTTCCTATGGCTACACCTTC.

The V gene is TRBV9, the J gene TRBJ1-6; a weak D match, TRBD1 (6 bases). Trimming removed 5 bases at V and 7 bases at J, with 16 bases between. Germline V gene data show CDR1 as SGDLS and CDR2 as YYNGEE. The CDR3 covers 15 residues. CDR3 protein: CASSVETGTNSPLHF. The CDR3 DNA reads TGTGCCAGCAGTGTCGAAACAGGGACGAATTCACCCCTCCACTTT.

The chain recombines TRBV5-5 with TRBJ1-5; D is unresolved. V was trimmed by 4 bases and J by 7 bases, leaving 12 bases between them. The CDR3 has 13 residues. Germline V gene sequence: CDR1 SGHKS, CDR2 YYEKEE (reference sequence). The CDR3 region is CASSPVGQQPQHF. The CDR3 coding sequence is TGTGCCAGCAGCCCGGTGGGTCAGCAGCCCCAGCATTTT. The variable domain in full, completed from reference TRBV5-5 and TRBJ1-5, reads DAGVTQSPTHLIKTRGQQVTLRCSPISGHKSVSWYQQVLGQGPQFIFQYYEKEERGRGNFPDRFSARQFPNYSSELNVNALLLGDSALYLCASSPVGQQPQHFGDGTRLSIL.

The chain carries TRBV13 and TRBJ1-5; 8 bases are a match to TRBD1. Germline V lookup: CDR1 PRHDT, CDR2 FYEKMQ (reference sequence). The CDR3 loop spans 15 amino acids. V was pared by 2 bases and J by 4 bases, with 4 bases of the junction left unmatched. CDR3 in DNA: TGTGCCAGCAGCTTAAACAGGGGGGAGAATCAGCCCCAGCATTTT. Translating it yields CASSLNRGENQPQHF.

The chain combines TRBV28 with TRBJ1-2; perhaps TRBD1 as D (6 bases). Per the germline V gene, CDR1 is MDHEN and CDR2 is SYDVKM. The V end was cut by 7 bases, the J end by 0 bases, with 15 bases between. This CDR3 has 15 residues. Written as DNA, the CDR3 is TGTGCCAGCACCCCGGGGGGCCTCGCTAACTATGGCTACACCTTC. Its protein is CASTPGGLANYGYTF.

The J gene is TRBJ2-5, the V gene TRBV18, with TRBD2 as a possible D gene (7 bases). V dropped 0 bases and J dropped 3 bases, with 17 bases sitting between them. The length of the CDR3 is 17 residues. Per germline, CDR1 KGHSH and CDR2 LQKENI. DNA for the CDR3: TGTGCCAGCTCACCACCCAAGGAGGGGGGGGCGGAAGAGACCCAGTACTTC. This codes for CASSPPKEGGAEETQYF.

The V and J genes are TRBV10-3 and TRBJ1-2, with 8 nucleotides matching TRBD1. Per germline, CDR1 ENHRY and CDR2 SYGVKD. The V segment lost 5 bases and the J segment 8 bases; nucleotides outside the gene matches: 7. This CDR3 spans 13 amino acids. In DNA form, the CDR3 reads TGTGCCATCAGTCGTCAGGGGGCCTTGGGCTACACCTTC. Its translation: CAISRQGALGYTF.

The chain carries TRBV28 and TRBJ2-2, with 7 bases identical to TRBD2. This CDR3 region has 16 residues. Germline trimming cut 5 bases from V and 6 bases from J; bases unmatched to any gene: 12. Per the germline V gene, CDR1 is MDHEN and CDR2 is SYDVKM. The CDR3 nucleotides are TGTGCCAGCAGTCCACGGATTGGGGGGAGGGCCGGGGAGCTGTTTTTT. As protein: CASSPRIGGRAGELFF.

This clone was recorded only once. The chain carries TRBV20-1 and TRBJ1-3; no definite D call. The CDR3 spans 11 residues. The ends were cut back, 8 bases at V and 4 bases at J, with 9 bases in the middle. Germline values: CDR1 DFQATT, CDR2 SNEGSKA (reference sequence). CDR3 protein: CSLHSGNTIYF. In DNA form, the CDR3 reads TGCAGTCTTCACTCCGGAAACACCATATATTTT.

The CDR3 region is CASRRTISGANVLTF. The CDR3 DNA follows: TGTGCCAGCAGACGTACGATCTCTGGGGCCAACGTCCTGACTTTC. This sequence joins TRBV6-5 and TRBJ2-6; no clear D gene. The germline gives CDR1 MNHEY, CDR2 SVGAGI. Trimming left V 6 bases short and J 0 bases short, with 9 bases between. CDR3 length equals 15 residues.

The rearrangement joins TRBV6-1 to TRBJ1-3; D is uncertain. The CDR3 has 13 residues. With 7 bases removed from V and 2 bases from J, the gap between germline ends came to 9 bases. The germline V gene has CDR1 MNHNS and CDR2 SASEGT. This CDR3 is CASKVGAGNTIYF. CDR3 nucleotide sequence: TGTGCCAGCAAAGTCGGGGCTGGAAACACCATATATTTT.

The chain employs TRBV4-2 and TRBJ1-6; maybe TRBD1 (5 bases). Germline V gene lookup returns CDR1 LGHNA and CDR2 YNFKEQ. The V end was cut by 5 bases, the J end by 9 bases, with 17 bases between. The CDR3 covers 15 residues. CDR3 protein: CASSFLFGGTSPLHF. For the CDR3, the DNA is TGTGCCAGCAGCTTCTTATTTGGGGGGACTTCACCCCTCCACTTT.

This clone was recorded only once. The CDR3 spells CASSPVLQRGLTETQYF. CDR3 nucleotides: TGTGCCAGCTCACCGGTCCTCCAGCGGGGGTTGACGGAGACCCAGTACTTC. The chain recombines TRBV18 with TRBJ2-5; 8 bases match TRBD2. This CDR3 is built from 17 residues. CDR1 KGHSH and CDR2 LQKENI come from the germline V gene. V was clipped by 3 bases and J by 5 bases; unmatched bases: 14.

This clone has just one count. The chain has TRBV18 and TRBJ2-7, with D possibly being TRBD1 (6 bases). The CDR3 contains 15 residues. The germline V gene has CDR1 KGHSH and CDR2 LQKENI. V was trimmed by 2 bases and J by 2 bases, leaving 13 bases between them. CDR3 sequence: CASSPSQGFAYEQYF. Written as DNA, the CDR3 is TGTGCCAGCTCACCATCCCAGGGGTTCGCCTACGAGCAGTACTTC.

The CDR3 coding sequence is TGTGCCAGCGCCCCAGGGACTTTCCGTGGCTACACCTTC. This sequence encodes CASAPGTFRGYTF. The rearrangement joins TRBV19 to TRBJ1-2; TRBD1 is a possible D gene (5 bases). V lost 9 bases and J 7 bases, leaving 18 bases between the germline ends. Germline V gene lookup returns CDR1 LNHDA and CDR2 SQIVND (reference sequence). The CDR3 is made up of 13 amino acids.

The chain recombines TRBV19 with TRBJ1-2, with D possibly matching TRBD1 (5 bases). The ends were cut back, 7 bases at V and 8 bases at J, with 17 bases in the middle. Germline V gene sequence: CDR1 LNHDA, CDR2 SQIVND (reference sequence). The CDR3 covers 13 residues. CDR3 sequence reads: CASTRDWRMGYTF. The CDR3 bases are TGTGCCAGTACTAGGGACTGGCGAATGGGCTACACCTTC.

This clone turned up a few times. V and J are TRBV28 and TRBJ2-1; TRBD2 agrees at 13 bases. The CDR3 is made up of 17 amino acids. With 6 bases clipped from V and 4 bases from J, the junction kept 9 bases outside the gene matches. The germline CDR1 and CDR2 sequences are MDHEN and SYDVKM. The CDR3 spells CASSRGLAGPPYNEQFF. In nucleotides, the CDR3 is TGTGCCAGCAGCCGGGGACTAGCGGGACCGCCTTACAATGAGCAGTTCTTC.

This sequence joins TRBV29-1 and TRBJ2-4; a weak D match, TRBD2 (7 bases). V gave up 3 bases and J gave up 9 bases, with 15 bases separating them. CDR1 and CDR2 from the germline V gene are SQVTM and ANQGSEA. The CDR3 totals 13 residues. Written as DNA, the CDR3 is TGCAGCGTTGAGGGAGGGGGGGTAGCCATTCAGTACTTC. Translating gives CSVEGGGVAIQYF.

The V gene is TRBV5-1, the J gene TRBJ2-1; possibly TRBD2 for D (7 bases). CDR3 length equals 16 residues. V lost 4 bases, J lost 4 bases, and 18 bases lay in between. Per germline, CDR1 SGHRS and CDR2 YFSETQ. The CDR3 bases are TGCGCCAGCAGCCTGTCGGGAGGAGGGGGTTACAATGAGCAGTTCTTC. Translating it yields CASSLSGGGGYNEQFF.

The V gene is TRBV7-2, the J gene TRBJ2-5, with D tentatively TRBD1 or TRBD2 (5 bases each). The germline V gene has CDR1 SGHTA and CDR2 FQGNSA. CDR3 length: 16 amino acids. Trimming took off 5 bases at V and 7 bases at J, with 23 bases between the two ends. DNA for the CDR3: TGTGCCAGCAGCCGTTTGGGGCAGGGTGAGGCGGGGACCCAGTACTTC. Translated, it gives CASSRLGQGEAGTQYF.